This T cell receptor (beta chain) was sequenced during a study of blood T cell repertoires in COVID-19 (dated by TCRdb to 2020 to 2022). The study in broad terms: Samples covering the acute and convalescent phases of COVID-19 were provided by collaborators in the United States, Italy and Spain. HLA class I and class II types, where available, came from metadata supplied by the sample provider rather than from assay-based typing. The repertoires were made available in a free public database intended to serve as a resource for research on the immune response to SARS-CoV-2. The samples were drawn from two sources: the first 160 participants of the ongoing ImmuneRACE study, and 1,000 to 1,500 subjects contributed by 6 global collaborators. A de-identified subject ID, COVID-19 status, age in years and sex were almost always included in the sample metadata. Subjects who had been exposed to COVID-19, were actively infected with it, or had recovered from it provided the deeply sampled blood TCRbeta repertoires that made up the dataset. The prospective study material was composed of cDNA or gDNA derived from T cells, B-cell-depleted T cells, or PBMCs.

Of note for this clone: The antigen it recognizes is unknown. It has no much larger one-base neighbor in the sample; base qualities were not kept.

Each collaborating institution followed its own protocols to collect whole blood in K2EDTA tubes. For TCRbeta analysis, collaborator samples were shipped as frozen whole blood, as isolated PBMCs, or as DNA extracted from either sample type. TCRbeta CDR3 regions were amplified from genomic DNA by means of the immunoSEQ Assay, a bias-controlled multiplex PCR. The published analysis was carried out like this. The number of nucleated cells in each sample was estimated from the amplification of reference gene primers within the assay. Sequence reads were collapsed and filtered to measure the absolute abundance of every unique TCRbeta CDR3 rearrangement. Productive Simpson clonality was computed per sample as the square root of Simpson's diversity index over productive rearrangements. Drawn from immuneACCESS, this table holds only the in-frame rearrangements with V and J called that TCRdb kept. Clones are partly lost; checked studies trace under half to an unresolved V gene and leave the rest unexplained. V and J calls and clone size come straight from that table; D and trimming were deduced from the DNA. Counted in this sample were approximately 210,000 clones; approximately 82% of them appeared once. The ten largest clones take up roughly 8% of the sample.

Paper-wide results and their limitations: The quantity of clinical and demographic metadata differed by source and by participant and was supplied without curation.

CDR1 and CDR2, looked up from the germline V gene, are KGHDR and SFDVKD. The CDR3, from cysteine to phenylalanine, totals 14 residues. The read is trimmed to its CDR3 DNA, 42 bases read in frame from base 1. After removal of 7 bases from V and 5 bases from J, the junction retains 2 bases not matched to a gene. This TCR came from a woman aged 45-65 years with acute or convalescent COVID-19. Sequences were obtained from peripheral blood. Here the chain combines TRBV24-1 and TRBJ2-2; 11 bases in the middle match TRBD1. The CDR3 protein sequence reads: CATRGQGGTGELFF. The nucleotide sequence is TGTGCCACCAGGGGACAGGGGGGGACCGGGGAGCTGTTTTTT.